The TCR beta chain under discussion was sequenced for a study of blood T cells in healthy people across ages. Findings of the study overall: As naive T cell percentage varied, TCR beta diversity correlated strongly with it. PBMCs were not sorted, which prevented a conclusive comparison of naive versus antigen-experienced cells.

A note on this clonotype: The antigen remains unidentified. The junction differs from germline at one of its ends, possibly a read error.

A sample-barcoded 5' primer and a J-beta primer mix were used in a second PCR of roughly 7 to 11 cycles. Every cDNA was tagged by a template-switch adaptor with 12 random nucleotides. TCRdb analysed the 5' RACE reads with MiXCR anew, one entry per CDR3 protein. The sample shows hundreds of thousands of distinct CDR3 sequences, 40% to 45% of them seen only once. Germline loops: CDR1 SQVTM, CDR2 ANQGSEA. The CDR3 covers 15 residues. This chain connects TRBV29-1 to TRBJ1-4; 7 bases map to TRBD1. This receptor was identified in a man older than 75 in good health. What was sequenced was blood. The CDR3 protein is CSVAETGLSNEKPFF. CDR3 in DNA: TGCAGCGTTGCGGAGACAGGGCTTTCTAATGAAAAACCGTTTTTT.